The 11 T cell receptor beta chains in this list originate from one sample, sequenced in a study of shared clonotypes between healthy human individuals. Only in-frame clones appear in the TCRdb table, and some are missing; sequencing was by immunoSEQ multiplex PCR. The sample records 950,000 to 1,100,000 clones, approximately 80% being singletons. The sample taken for sequencing was memory CD4+ T cells from PBMCs. Subset of the sample: CD45RA-negative fraction. These receptors all come from a man aged 18 to 30 in good health. Some clones in this sample may be carry-over from other donors' samples.

The V call is TRBV7-9, the J call TRBJ1-2; D possibly corresponds to TRBD1 (5 bases). In germline, CDR1 is SEHNR, CDR2 FQNEAQ (reference sequence). The CDR3 is 17 amino acids. V was clipped by 6 bases and J by 8 bases, with 28 bases between them. CDR3 sequence: CASSSPAGTASTIGYTF. Here the CDR3 DNA reads TGTGCCAGCAGTTCCCCCGCCGGGACGGCATCAACTATCGGCTACACCTTC.

Only a few counts were recorded for this clone. The gene calls are TRBV7-2 and TRBJ2-2, with unresolved D. CDR3 length equals 11 residues. Germline V gene lookup returns CDR1 SGHTA and CDR2 FQGNSA. V was trimmed by 2 bases and J by 5 bases, leaving 0 bases between them. The CDR3 nucleotides are TGTGCCAGCAGCTTAACCGGGGAGCTGTTTTTT. Amino acid sequence: CASSLTGELFF. The variable domain in full, completed from reference TRBV7-2 and TRBJ2-2, reads GAGVSQSPSNKVTEKGKDVELRCDPISGHTALYWYRQSLGQGLEFLIYFQGNSAPDKSGLPSDRFSAERTGGSVSTLTIQRTQQEDSAVYLCASSLTGELFFGEGSRLTVL.

This chain joins TRBV7-8 and TRBJ2-5; 10 bases map to TRBD1. CDR3 length: 17 residues. Germline CDR1 and CDR2: SGHVS and FQNEAQ. V shed 2 bases and J 4 bases; nucleotides not matched to a gene: 10. CDR3 loop: CASSLKAKTGGRETQYF. In DNA form, the CDR3 reads TGTGCCAGCAGCTTAAAGGCGAAGACAGGGGGCAGAGAGACCCAGTACTTC.

The table lists this clone with many counts. This chain connects TRBV28 to TRBJ2-7, with D perhaps TRBD1 (6 bases). The V gene's germline CDR1 is MDHEN and CDR2 SYDVKM. The CDR3 runs 15 residues. V was clipped by 6 bases and J by 3 bases, with 18 bases between them. The DNA of the CDR3 is TGTGCCAGCAGACAATCAGGGGCCCTCCTCTACGAGCAGTACTTC. Translated: CASRQSGALLYEQYF.

This clone was counted a few times. Written as DNA, the CDR3 is TGTGCCAGCAGTTTGAGGTATCAGCCCCAGCATTTT. Translation gives CASSLRYQPQHF. The rearrangement uses TRBV28 and TRBJ1-5; D ambiguous. V was trimmed by 3 bases and J by 5 bases, leaving 5 bases between them. Germline V gene lookup returns CDR1 MDHEN and CDR2 SYDVKM. CDR3 length: 12 amino acids. The whole variable domain, remainder taken from reference TRBV28 and TRBJ1-5, is DVKVTQSSRYLVKRTGEKVFLECVQDMDHENMFWYRQDPGLGLRLIYFSYDVKMKEKGDIPEGYSVSREKKERFSLILESASTNQTSMYLCASSLRYQPQHFGDGTRLSIL.

The chain joins TRBV2 to TRBJ2-2; D assignment may be TRBD1 or TRBD2 (6 bases each). V gave up 2 bases and J gave up 7 bases, with 17 bases separating them. CDR1 and CDR2 from the germline V gene are SNHLY and FYNNEI. The CDR3 has 16 residues. CDR3 in amino acids: CASSEWAGHGIGELFF. The CDR3 nucleotides are TGTGCCAGCAGTGAATGGGCGGGACACGGGATCGGGGAGCTGTTTTTT.

The chain carries TRBV29-1 and TRBJ1-2; D may be TRBD1 (5 bases). Germline V lookup: CDR1 SQVTM, CDR2 ANQGSEA. V was shortened by 5 bases and J by 0 bases, with 13 bases between the two germline ends. The CDR3 is 14 residues long. The CDR3: CSVMTEGSNYGYTF. CDR3 nucleotide sequence: TGCAGCGTTATGACAGAAGGCTCTAACTATGGCTACACCTTC. The full variable domain, completed using reference TRBV29-1 and TRBJ1-2, is SAVISQKPSRDICQRGTSLTIQCQVDSQVTMMFWYRQQPGQSLTLIATANQGSEATYESGFVIDKFPISRPNLTFSTLTVSNMSPEDSSIYLCSVMTEGSNYGYTFGSGTRLTVV.

This clone was recorded only once. This rearrangement joins TRBV6-5 to TRBJ2-7; no reliable D call. The length of the CDR3 is 13 residues. Germline V gene lookup returns CDR1 MNHEY and CDR2 SVGAGI. V lost 0 bases, J lost 6 bases, and 9 bases lay in between. The CDR3 reads CASSYSSRSEQYF. The CDR3 nucleotides read TGTGCCAGCAGTTACTCGAGCCGAAGCGAGCAGTACTTC.

The chain is built from TRBV27 and TRBJ2-1, with 7 nucleotides matching TRBD2. Germline V gene lookup returns CDR1 MNHEY and CDR2 SMNVEV (reference sequence). The J segment lost 7 bases and the V segment lost 2 bases, leaving 8 bases of the junction unmatched. This CDR3 is built from 15 residues. The CDR3 sequence is CASSLGWGGRNEQFF. CDR3 bases: TGTGCCAGCAGTTTAGGATGGGGGGGGAGAAATGAGCAGTTCTTC.

This chain uses TRBV9 with TRBJ2-3; TRBD2 is a possible D gene (6 bases). Trimming took 3 bases from V and 2 from J, leaving 10 bases between them. This CDR3 region has 14 residues. Germline V gene sequence: CDR1 SGDLS, CDR2 YYNGEE. The CDR3 DNA reads as TGTGCCAGCAGCGGGGGACTTTACACAGATACGCAGTATTTT. Its protein is CASSGGLYTDTQYF.

V usage is TRBV7-9 and J usage is TRBJ1-4, with D hard to call. V was shortened by 1 base and J by 6 bases, with 3 bases between the two germline ends. CDR1 and CDR2 from the germline V gene are SEHNR and FQNEAQ (reference sequence). There are 12 residues in the CDR3. CDR3 nucleotides: TGTGCCAGCAGCTTAGGTGATGAAAAACTGTTTTTT. Protein sequence: CASSLGDEKLFF.